This TCR beta chain stems from a study of cytomegalovirus exposure and HLA in healthy donors. 13 Jbeta primers and 60 Vbeta primers were used for the PCR. TCRdb's copy holds only in-frame clones and misses some; the assay was immunoSEQ multiplex PCR. The table has 150,000 to 160,000 clones, around 80% seen once; the top ten hold about 4%. The CDR3 consists of 15 residues. Per the germline V gene, CDR1 is SGHDT and CDR2 is YYEEEE. Unmatched junction bases numbered 6, after V lost 0 bases and J lost 4 bases. Study-wide points: The authors listed some 160 TCR beta chains as cytomegalovirus-associated. An analysis was carried out at a later point. It showed that HLA-associated TCR beta chains were more clonally expanded than equally common non-associated chains.

Comment on this clone: The antigen remains undetermined.

The origin of this receptor is a woman aged 40 to 50 in good health and CMV-seronegative. This chain connects TRBV5-6 to TRBJ1-1; the match to TRBD1 covers 7 bases. The sample taken for sequencing was PBMCs. CDR3 sequence (DNA): TGTGCCAGCAGCTTGGGAGACAGGGAGGCCACTGAAGCTTTCTTT. This codes for CASSLGDREATEAFF.